This is a list of T cell receptor beta chains from one sample in a study of OX40 agonist ivuxolimab in advanced cancers. This table comes from immunoSEQ multiplex PCR, and its TCRdb copy is limited to in-frame clones, with some not included. The sample records 75,000 to 95,000 clones, less than 95% being singletons. The sequencing used CD4+ or CD8+ T cells sorted from blood, collected in a trial of the OX40 agonist ivuxolimab. The receptors stem from an adult with an advanced solid tumor such as melanoma, head and neck, liver or kidney cancer. Each CDR3 is given with its conserved first and last residue. A D gene is named only where the DNA matches it firmly.

TRBV6-4	TRBJ1-5	-	TGTGCCAGCAGAGGTAGGGTCTATCAGCCCCAGCATTTT	CASRGRVYQPQHF
TRBV9	TRBJ2-5	TRBD2	TGTGCCAGCAGCGACCGCCGGGGGGGACAAGAGACCCAGTACTTC	CASSDRRGGQETQYF
TRBV19	TRBJ2-1	-	TGTGCCAGTAGTATAGTAGGCGAGCAGTTCTTC	CASSIVGEQFF
TRBV7-9	TRBJ1-1	TRBD1	TGTGCCAGCAGCCGGACAGGGGCCACTGAAGCTTTCTTT	CASSRTGATEAFF
TRBV29-1	TRBJ2-1	-	TGCAGCGCCGTACTGCCCCAAAACAATGAGCAGTTCTTC	CSAVLPQNNEQFF
TRBV4-1	TRBJ1-4	-	TGCGCCAGCAGCCAAGGGGGCCAAGGGGTTAATGAAAAACTGTTTTTT	CASSQGGQGVNEKLFF
TRBV7-6	TRBJ2-7	-	TGTGCCAGCGGCGCGTGGGCAGGGTTGGACGAGCAGTACTTC	CASGAWAGLDEQYF
TRBV4-1	TRBJ2-2	TRBD1	TGCGCCAGCAGCCAGAAGGGACAGGGCACCGGGGAGCTGTTTTTT	CASSQKGQGTGELFF
TRBV19	TRBJ1-1	-	TGTGCCAGTAGTAAATACTCAGACAGGAACACTGAAGCTTTCTTT	CASSKYSDRNTEAFF
TRBV11-2	TRBJ2-1	TRBD1	TGTGCCAGCAGCTTAGCCTCCGGGACAGGGAGCTACAATGAGCAGTTCTTC	CASSLASGTGSYNEQFF
TRBV9	TRBJ2-3	TRBD1	TGTGCCAGCAGCGGATGGCGACAGGGTATCACAGATACGCAGTATTTT	CASSGWRQGITDTQYF
TRBV5-8	TRBJ2-2	-	TGTGCCAGCAGCCCCCGGTCGGGGTACACCGGGGAGCTGTTTTTT	CASSPRSGYTGELFF